Listed here is a single TCR beta chain. Its cognate antigen is unknown. The data derive from a study of beta chain features in type 1 diabetes. Study-wide background: The samples had 107,917,701 sorted cells examined in all. Broader study findings: Shortening that was moderate but significant affected the TCRB CDR3s of Type 1 diabetes patients in all four CD4+ subsets.

Of the isolated RNA, all was reverse transcribed, and so the sequenced material was expressed TCRB transcripts. Profiled with immunoSEQ multiplex PCR; TCRdb holds only in-frame clones, not every one. The repertoire includes approximately 150,000 clones, around 63% of them detected once, and roughly 0.092% sits in the top ten. This TCR derives from a young man with type 1 diabetes. The source material was naive CD4+ T cells from blood.

The CDR3 sequence is CASSHSRNLVGRDQETQYF. CDR3 nucleotide sequence: TGCGCCAGCAGTCATTCGAGGAATCTGGTCGGCAGGGACCAAGAGACCCAGTACTTC. The chain joins TRBV23-1 to TRBJ2-5; D possibly corresponds to TRBD1 (5 bases). TRBV23-1 counts as an open reading frame of uncertain function. The CDR3 has 19 amino acids. The ends were cut back, 3 bases at V and 0 bases at J, with 23 bases in the middle.